This TCR beta chain emerged from a study of T cell responses to AZD1222 COVID-19 vaccine. The method was immunoSEQ multiplex PCR; TCRdb's version includes in-frame clones alone and lacks a portion of them. Among 84,000 or so clones listed, 70% to 90% were seen once. Only one count was recorded for this clone. What it binds is unknown. Study observations and caveats: Of spike-specific TCRs, nearly half reportedly target regions left unmutated in variants. There were mostly white British donors and more females than males, and clonal diversity was possibly underestimated. Baseline seropositives among AZD1222 recipients totaled only five or six. Mapped onto spike, vaccine-associated CD4 TCRs spanned it and were dominant at 160-218 and 743-854.

Trimming shortened V by 0 bases and J by 5 bases, and 13 bases separated the two germline ends. Per germline, CDR1 GTSNPN and CDR2 SVGIG (reference sequence). The CDR3 is 15 amino acids. This clonotype was sampled from an adult in good health. The sequenced sample was peripheral blood, obtained on day 0 of AZD1222 vaccination. The V call is TRBV30, the J call TRBJ1-4, with D unclear. The CDR3 DNA reads TGTGCCTGGAGTGTACCGTGGCGGCGAAATGAAAAACTGTTTTTT. Protein sequence: CAWSVPWRRNEKLFF. Looking up the rest from reference TRBV30 and TRBJ1-4 gives the full variable domain: SQTIHQWPATLVQPVGSPLSLECTVEGTSNPNLYWYRQAAGRGLQLLFYSVGIGQISSEVPQNLSASRPQDRQFILSSKKLLLSDSGFYLCAWSVPWRRNEKLFFGSGTQLSVL.